These 32 T cell receptor beta chains originate from one sample sequenced in a study of shared clonotypes between healthy human individuals. Sequenced by immunoSEQ multiplex PCR; TCRdb stores in-frame clones only, minus some. The sample shows some 320,000 clones, around 86% of them seen only once. Sequencing used memory CD8+ T cells sorted from blood. The subset here: CD45RO+ cells pooled with CCR7-negative TemRA cells. The receptors shown here come from a man aged 18 to 35 in good health.

The chain links TRBV7-9 to TRBJ2-5, with D possibly being TRBD2 (5 bases). Germline assignment: CDR1 SEHNR and CDR2 FQNEAQ (reference sequence). Trimming took off 5 bases at V and 5 bases at J, with 12 bases between the two ends. This CDR3 has 13 amino acids. The CDR3 bases are TGTGCCAGCAGCCCGACGGACTGGGAGACCCAGTACTTC. This sequence encodes CASSPTDWETQYF. Looking up the rest from reference TRBV7-9 and TRBJ2-5 gives the full variable domain: DTGVSQNPRHKITKRGQNVTFRCDPISEHNRLYWYRQTLGQGPEFLTYFQNEAQLEKSRLLSDRFSAERPKGSFSTLEIQRTEQGDSAMYLCASSPTDWETQYFGPGTRLLVL.

This chain links TRBV29-1 with TRBJ2-1, with TRBD2 matching 9 bases. V trimming: 7 bases; J trimming: 10 bases; junction bases outside the gene matches: 23. CDR1 SQVTM and CDR2 ANQGSEA come from the germline V gene. The CDR3 sequence is 17 residues long. The CDR3 loop is CSATNTGTSPRRGEQFF. DNA for the CDR3: TGCAGCGCCACCAACACGGGGACTAGCCCTCGGAGGGGAGAGCAGTTCTTC.

The V and J genes are TRBV10-1 and TRBJ2-3; possible D gene TRBD1, 5 bases. Germline V CDR1 and CDR2: WNHNN, SYGVQD (reference sequence). The V and J ends lost 6 bases and 2 bases respectively, with 12 bases between them. The CDR3 spans 14 residues. The chain's CDR3 is CASSLTGATDTQYF. DNA of the CDR3: TGCGCCAGCAGCTTGACTGGGGCCACAGATACGCAGTATTTT.

The chain combines TRBV6-6 with TRBJ1-1; tentative D call: TRBD1 (6 bases). Germline V gives CDR1 MNHNY, CDR2 SVGAGI (reference sequence). This CDR3 comprises 13 residues. The ends were cut back, 6 bases at V and 4 bases at J, with 12 bases in the middle. The CDR3 nucleotides read TGTGCCAGCAGGCTAAGGGGGGGCACTGAAGCTTTCTTT. Translation gives CASRLRGGTEAFF.

The chain uses TRBV5-8 and TRBJ1-5; D unclear. The germline CDR1 and CDR2 sequences are SGHTS and YDEGEE. This CDR3 is 11 amino acids long. Deletions cut 0 bases from V and 8 bases from J, with 3 bases between. The CDR3 DNA is TGTGCCAGCAGCTTGGTTGAGCCCCAGCATTTT. Amino acid sequence: CASSLVEPQHF. Drawing the rest from reference TRBV5-8 and TRBJ1-5, the complete variable domain is EAGVTQSPTHLIKTRGQQATLRCSPISGHTSVYWYQQALGLGLQFLLWYDEGEERNRGNFPPRFSGRQFPNYSSELNVNALELEDSALYLCASSLVEPQHFGDGTRLSIL.

This clone was counted a single time. This sequence joins TRBV7-8 and TRBJ2-7; D remains ambiguous. CDR3 length equals 16 residues. Germline V CDR1 and CDR2: SGHVS, FQNEAQ. The V end lost 2 bases, the J end lost 0 bases, and 14 bases lay between the germline ends. Here the CDR3 reads CASSLSYRIRSYEQYF. The DNA for the CDR3 is TGTGCCAGCAGCTTATCTTATCGGATACGCTCCTACGAGCAGTACTTC.

This sequence joins TRBV10-1 and TRBJ2-3; D is unresolved. The germline gives CDR1 WNHNN, CDR2 SYGVQD (reference sequence). The CDR3 runs 16 residues. V lost 0 bases, J lost 0 bases, and 10 bases lay in between. The CDR3 DNA follows: TGCGCCAGCAGTGAGTCCCCCGAATCTAGCACAGATACGCAGTATTTT. Translating gives CASSESPESSTDTQYF.

The rearrangement links TRBV29-1 to TRBJ2-1; D is unclear. CDR1 and CDR2 from the germline V gene are SQVTM and ANQGSEA. Trimming cost V 4 bases and J 0 bases, with 13 bases left between them. The CDR3 totals 15 residues. The chain's CDR3 is CSVVSRVDSYNEQFF. The CDR3 DNA sequence: TGCAGCGTTGTGTCCCGAGTTGACTCCTACAATGAGCAGTTCTTC.

CDR3 sequence reads: CASSSTSGNPDTQYF. In DNA, the CDR3 is TGTGCCAGCAGTTCGACTAGCGGGAACCCAGATACGCAGTATTTT. The chain carries TRBV6-5 and TRBJ2-3, with TRBD2 matching 11 bases. V gave up 4 bases and J gave up 4 bases; unmatched junction bases: 4. The CDR3 sequence is 15 residues long. Per germline, CDR1 MNHEY and CDR2 SVGAGI.

This clone was observed a single time. V and J are TRBV30 and TRBJ2-5, with D possibly being TRBD2 (7 bases). With 5 bases removed from V and 3 bases from J, the gap between germline ends came to 16 bases. The CDR3 contains 14 residues. The germline CDR1 and CDR2 sequences are GTSNPN and SVGIG (reference sequence). CDR3 amino acids: CAWGTSSGEETQYF. For the CDR3, the DNA is TGTGCCTGGGGGACATCAAGCGGGGAAGAGACCCAGTACTTC.

The CDR3 nucleotides read TGTGCCAGCATCGGACAGGAGGAAAACTATGGCTACACCTTC. Translating gives CASIGQEENYGYTF. The chain recombines TRBV6-5 with TRBJ1-2, with TRBD1 identical over 7 bases. The CDR3 has 14 amino acids. Germline-derived CDR1 and CDR2 are MNHEY and SVGAGI. J lost 2 bases, V lost 7 bases, and 7 bases had no gene match.

This rearrangement joins TRBV9 to TRBJ2-7, with 10 bases aligning to TRBD2. Per germline, CDR1 SGDLS and CDR2 YYNGEE. V was clipped by 2 bases and J by 5 bases; unmatched bases: 4. This CDR3 contains 14 residues. CDR3 DNA sequence: TGTGCCAGCAGCGTTAGCGGGAGGATGGACGAGCAGTACTTC. It codes for CASSVSGRMDEQYF.

Comment on this clone: An end of the junction does not agree with germline; a read error may underlie this. The V and J genes are TRBV7-7 and TRBJ2-1; D is uncertain. Germline V gene data show CDR1 as SSHAT and CDR2 as FNYEAQ (reference sequence). The CDR3 length is 15 residues. The CDR3 region has the DNA TGTGCTAGCAGCCTATGGGTCAGCCCCTACAATGAGCAGTTCTTC. Protein product: CASSLWVSPYNEQFF.

The rearrangement joins TRBV30 to TRBJ1-2; TRBD1 is a possible D gene (5 bases). The V gene's germline CDR1 is GTSNPN and CDR2 SVGIG (reference sequence). CDR3 length: 14 amino acids. V dropped 4 bases and J dropped 2 bases, with 14 bases sitting between them. CDR3 bases: TGTGCCTGGAATCCTTTCGGGGGGAACTATGGCTACACCTTC. This sequence encodes CAWNPFGGNYGYTF.

The V and J genes are TRBV2 and TRBJ2-1; D is possibly TRBD2 (6 bases). The germline V gene has CDR1 SNHLY and CDR2 FYNNEI. V was pared by 10 bases and J by 1 base, with 23 bases between. The CDR3 consists of 17 residues. This chain's CDR3 is CAIPATKRAESYNEQFF. The CDR3 DNA is TGTGCCATTCCGGCGACGAAGCGGGCAGAGTCCTACAATGAGCAGTTCTTC.

The chain carries TRBV5-1 and TRBJ2-1, with 9 bases aligning to TRBD2. The germline CDR1 and CDR2 sequences are SGHRS and YFSETQ. This CDR3 contains 15 residues. The V gene end was trimmed by 0 bases and the J gene end by 7 bases; junction bases not matched to a gene: 5. The CDR3 loop is CASSLELAGNNEQFF. The CDR3 DNA follows: TGCGCCAGCAGCTTGGAGCTAGCGGGAAATAATGAGCAGTTCTTC.

The chain is built from TRBV5-8 and TRBJ1-2; 10 bases map to TRBD1. The CDR3 spans 16 residues. The J segment lost 4 bases and the V segment lost 4 bases, leaving 10 bases of the junction unmatched. The V gene's germline CDR1 is SGHTS and CDR2 YDEGEE. CDR3 DNA sequence: TGTGCCAGCAGCATAACCGGGACAGGGGACCGCTATGGCTACACCTTC. Its protein product is CASSITGTGDRYGYTF.

The rearrangement uses TRBV27 and TRBJ2-3, with D unresolved. V lost 0 bases to trimming and J lost 2 bases, with 6 bases between them. The CDR3 has 14 residues. Germline loops: CDR1 MNHEY, CDR2 SMNVEV (reference sequence). The CDR3 bases are TGTGCCAGCAGTTTATCCCCCAACACAGATACGCAGTATTTT. It codes for CASSLSPNTDTQYF.

The chain combines TRBV9 with TRBJ1-2, with 8 bases matching TRBD1. The CDR3 runs to 14 residues. The V gene's germline CDR1 is SGDLS and CDR2 YYNGEE. Trimming cost V 3 bases and J 2 bases; bases outside gene matches: 3. CDR3 residues: CASSGRQGNYGYTF. CDR3 nucleotides: TGTGCCAGCAGCGGAAGACAGGGGAACTATGGCTACACCTTC.

This chain connects TRBV4-3 to TRBJ1-1, with D maybe TRBD1 (5 bases). Germline V CDR1 and CDR2: LGHNA, YSLEER. V shed 2 bases and J shed 0 bases, with 13 bases lying between them. CDR3 size: 16 residues. For the CDR3, the DNA is TGCGCCAGCAGCCAATCCACAGGAGGCATGAACACTGAAGCTTTCTTT. Its translation is CASSQSTGGMNTEAFF.

As for this clone: Possible read error: a much larger clone is one base away. The chain carries TRBV27 and TRBJ2-3, with no clear D. Trimming stripped 6 bases from V and 0 bases from J, with 4 bases between. The CDR3 runs 12 residues. The V gene's germline CDR1 is MNHEY and CDR2 SMNVEV (reference sequence). DNA of the CDR3: TGTGCCAGCAGCCAAAGCACAGATACGCAGTATTTT. Translating it yields CASSQSTDTQYF.

The chain has TRBV10-3 and TRBJ1-1; D is possibly TRBD1 (5 bases). The CDR3 has 15 amino acids. Germline CDR1 reads ENHRY; CDR2 reads SYGVKD. V was shortened by 4 bases and J by 3 bases, with 15 bases between the two germline ends. Here the CDR3 reads CAISVGDALYTEAFF. The CDR3 DNA reads as TGTGCCATCAGTGTGGGGGACGCCTTGTACACTGAAGCTTTCTTT.

The J gene is TRBJ2-6, the V gene TRBV14, with D possibly matching TRBD2 (6 bases). The CDR3 loop spans 18 amino acids. Germline-derived CDR1 and CDR2 are SGHDN and FVKESK. V was shortened by 4 bases and J by 0 bases, with 16 bases between the two germline ends. For the CDR3, the DNA is TGTGCCAGCAGCCGTCTGGTTGTCGGGGGCTCTGGGGCCAACGTCCTGACTTTC. Amino acid sequence: CASSRLVVGGSGANVLTF. The whole variable domain, remainder taken from reference TRBV14 and TRBJ2-6, is EAGVTQFPSHSVIEKGQTVTLRCDPISGHDNLYWYRRVMGKEIKFLLHFVKESKQDESGMPNNRFLAERTGGTYSTLKVQPAELEDSGVYFCASSRLVVGGSGANVLTFGAGSRLTVL.

The rearrangement uses TRBV2 and TRBJ2-7; 7 bases match TRBD1. The length of the CDR3 is 13 residues. Germline CDR1 and CDR2: SNHLY and FYNNEI. The ends lost 7 bases at V and 2 bases at J; junction bases unmatched: 5. As DNA, the CDR3 is TGTGCCAGCAAGACAGGGAATCCCTACGAGCAGTACTTC. It encodes CASKTGNPYEQYF.

CDR3 region: CSVTLESSYEQYF. CDR3 in DNA: TGCAGCGTTACCCTTGAGAGCTCCTACGAGCAGTACTTC. The chain carries TRBV29-1 and TRBJ2-7; D unresolved. Trimming took 5 bases from V and 0 from J, leaving 11 bases between them. CDR1 is SQVTM, CDR2 ANQGSEA, per germline. This CDR3 has 13 residues.

With regard to this clone: Within the sample, other DNA sequences also encode this same CDR3. This chain joins TRBV29-1 and TRBJ1-4; 9 bases are shared with TRBD1. The CDR3 contains 13 residues. Germline CDR1 is SQVTM and CDR2 is ANQGSEA. V trimming: 5 bases; J trimming: 4 bases; junction bases outside the gene matches: 2. The chain's CDR3 is CSVPGQGNEKLFF. Here the CDR3 DNA reads TGCAGCGTTCCGGGACAGGGTAATGAAAAACTGTTTTTT.

A single count supports this clone. The chain is built from TRBV4-2 and TRBJ2-2, with TRBD2 matching over 12 bases. The junction had 3 bases not matched to a gene; V was cut back by 6 bases and J by 4 bases. Germline CDR1 is LGHNA and CDR2 is YNFKEQ. The CDR3 extends over 15 amino acids. CDR3 sequence reads: CASSLAGGPTGELFF. For the CDR3, the DNA is TGTGCCAGCAGTCTAGCGGGGGGGCCCACCGGGGAGCTGTTTTTT.

The rearrangement links TRBV5-6 to TRBJ2-7, with D maybe TRBD2 (6 bases). This CDR3 spans 15 amino acids. Deletions cut 2 bases from V and 0 bases from J, with 12 bases between. In germline, CDR1 is SGHDT, CDR2 YYEEEE. CDR3 bases: TGTGCCAGCAGCTTTTCTTACGGGAGCTCCTACGAGCAGTACTTC. Translated, it gives CASSFSYGSSYEQYF.

DNA for the CDR3: TGCGCCAGCAGCCTACTAAAACAGGGATTTGACCCATACACTGAAGCTTTCTTT. Amino acid sequence: CASSLLKQGFDPYTEAFF. The V and J genes are TRBV4-1 and TRBJ1-1; TRBD1 is a possible D gene (6 bases). Trimming stripped 4 bases from V and 3 bases from J, with 24 bases between. CDR3 size: 18 residues. CDR1 and CDR2 (germline): MGHRA, YSYEKL.

This clone came up a few times. This chain links TRBV5-5 with TRBJ1-2, with D possibly matching TRBD1 (5 bases). V was cut by 0 bases and J by 4 bases, with 16 bases left in between. The CDR3 runs to 16 residues. Germline V gene lookup returns CDR1 SGHKS and CDR2 YYEKEE (reference sequence). CDR3 bases: TGTGCCAGCAGCTTGGGCCCTGGAGGGGATGGCTATGGCTACACCTTC. Protein sequence: CASSLGPGGDGYGYTF.

The chain recombines TRBV15 with TRBJ2-2; D remains unclear. The CDR3 is 16 residues long. Germline loops: CDR1 LNHNV, CDR2 YYDKDF (reference sequence). V dropped 0 bases and J dropped 7 bases, with 15 bases sitting between them. CDR3 protein: CATSREPLGSDGELFF. The CDR3 DNA reads as TGTGCCACCAGCAGAGAGCCTCTCGGGTCGGACGGGGAGCTGTTTTTT.

This clone occurred once. The chain uses TRBV7-2 and TRBJ2-7; no clear D gene. V gave up 5 bases and J gave up 2 bases, with 13 bases separating them. The germline CDR1 and CDR2 sequences are SGHTA and FQGNSA. The CDR3 length is 14 residues. This CDR3 is CASSPTADPYEQYF. The CDR3 DNA follows: TGTGCCAGCAGCCCGACGGCGGACCCCTACGAGCAGTACTTC.